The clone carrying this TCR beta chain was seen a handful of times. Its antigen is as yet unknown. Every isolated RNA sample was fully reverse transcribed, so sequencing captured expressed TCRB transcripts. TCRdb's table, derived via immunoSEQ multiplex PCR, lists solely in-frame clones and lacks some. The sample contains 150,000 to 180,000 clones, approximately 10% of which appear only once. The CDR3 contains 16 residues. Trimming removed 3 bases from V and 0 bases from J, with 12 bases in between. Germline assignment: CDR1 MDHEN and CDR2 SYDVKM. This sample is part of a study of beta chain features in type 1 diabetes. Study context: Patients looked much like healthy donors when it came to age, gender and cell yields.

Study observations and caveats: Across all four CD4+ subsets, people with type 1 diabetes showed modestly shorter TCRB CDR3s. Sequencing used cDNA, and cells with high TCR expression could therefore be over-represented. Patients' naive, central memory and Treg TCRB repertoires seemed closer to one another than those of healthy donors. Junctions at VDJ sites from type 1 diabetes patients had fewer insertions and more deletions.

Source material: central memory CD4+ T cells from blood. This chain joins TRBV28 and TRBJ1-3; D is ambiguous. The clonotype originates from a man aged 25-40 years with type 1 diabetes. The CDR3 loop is CASSFSLGLSGNTIYF. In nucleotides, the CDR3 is TGTGCCAGCAGTTTTAGCCTCGGCCTCTCTGGAAACACCATATATTTT.